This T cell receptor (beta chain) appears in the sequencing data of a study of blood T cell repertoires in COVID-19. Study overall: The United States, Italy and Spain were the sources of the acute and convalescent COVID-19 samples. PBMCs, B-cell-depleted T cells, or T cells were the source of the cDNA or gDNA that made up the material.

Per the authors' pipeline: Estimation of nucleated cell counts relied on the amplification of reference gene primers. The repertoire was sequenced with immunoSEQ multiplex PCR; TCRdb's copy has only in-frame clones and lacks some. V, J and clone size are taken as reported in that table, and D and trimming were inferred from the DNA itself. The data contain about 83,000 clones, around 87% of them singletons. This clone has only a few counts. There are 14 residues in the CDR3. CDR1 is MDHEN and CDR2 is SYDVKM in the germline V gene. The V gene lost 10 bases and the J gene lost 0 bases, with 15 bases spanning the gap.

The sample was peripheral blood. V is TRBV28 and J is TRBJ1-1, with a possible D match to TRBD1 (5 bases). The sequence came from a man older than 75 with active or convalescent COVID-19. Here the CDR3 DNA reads TGTGCCATAAGCAAGGAGGGGATGAACACTGAAGCTTTCTTT. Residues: CAISKEGMNTEAFF.